This T cell receptor (beta chain) comes out of a study of molecular identifiers for immune sequencing clone quantification. With 6 bases clipped from V and 2 bases from J, the junction kept 7 bases outside the gene matches. The V gene's germline CDR1 is MNHEY and CDR2 SMNVEV (reference sequence). The CDR3 runs 15 residues. TCRdb reanalysed the PCR reads using MiXCR and keeps one entry per CDR3 protein. The repertoire includes about 640,000 distinct CDR3 sequences, around 20% of them detected once, and 0.75% to 0.95% sits in the top ten. The chain has TRBV27 and TRBJ1-5; 7 bases are a match to TRBD1. This clonotype originated in a human donor in good health. Some libraries in this study had Jurkat cell RNA spiked in. The sequenced sample was naive CD8+ T cells from blood, with Jurkat cell RNA spiked in. The subset was: FACS-sorted CD8+CD4-CCR7+CD45RA+ naive T cells. The CDR3 sequence is CASSQGGFGNQPQHF. The CDR3 DNA reads as TGTGCCAGCAGCCAGGGGGGTTTTGGCAATCAGCCCCAGCATTTT.